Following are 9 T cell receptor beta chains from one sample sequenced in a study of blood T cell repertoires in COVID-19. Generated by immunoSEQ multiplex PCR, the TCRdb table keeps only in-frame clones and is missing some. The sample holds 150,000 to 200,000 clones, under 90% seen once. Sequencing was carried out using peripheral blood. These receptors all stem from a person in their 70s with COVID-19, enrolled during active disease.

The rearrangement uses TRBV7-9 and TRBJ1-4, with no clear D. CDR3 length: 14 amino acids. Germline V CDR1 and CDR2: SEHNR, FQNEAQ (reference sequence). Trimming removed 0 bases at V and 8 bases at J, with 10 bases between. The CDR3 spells CASSLALGGEKLFF. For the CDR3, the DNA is TGTGCCAGCAGCTTAGCACTGGGAGGGGAAAAACTGTTTTTT.

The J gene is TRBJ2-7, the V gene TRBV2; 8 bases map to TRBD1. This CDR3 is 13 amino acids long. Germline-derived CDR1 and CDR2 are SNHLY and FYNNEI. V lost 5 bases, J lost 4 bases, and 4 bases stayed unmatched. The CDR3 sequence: CASSTDREYEQYF. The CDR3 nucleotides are TGTGCCAGCAGTACGGACAGGGAGTACGAGCAGTACTTC. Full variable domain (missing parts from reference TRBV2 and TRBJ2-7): EPEVTQTPSHQVTQMGQEVILRCVPISNHLYFYWYRQILGQKVEFLVSFYNNEISEKSEIFDDQFSVERPDGSNFTLKIRSTKLEDSAMYFCASSTDREYEQYFGPGTRLTVT.

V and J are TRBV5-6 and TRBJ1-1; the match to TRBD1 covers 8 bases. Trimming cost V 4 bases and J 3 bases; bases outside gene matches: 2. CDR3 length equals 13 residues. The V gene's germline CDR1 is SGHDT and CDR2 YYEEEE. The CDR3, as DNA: TGTGCCAGCAGCCGACAGGGGCACACTGAAGCTTTCTTT. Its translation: CASSRQGHTEAFF.

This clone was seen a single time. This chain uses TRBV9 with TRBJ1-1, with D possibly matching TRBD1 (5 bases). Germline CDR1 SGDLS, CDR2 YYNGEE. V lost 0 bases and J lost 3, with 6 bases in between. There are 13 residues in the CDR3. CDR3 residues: CASSVGGDTEAFF. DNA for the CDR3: TGTGCCAGCAGCGTAGGGGGGGACACTGAAGCTTTCTTT.

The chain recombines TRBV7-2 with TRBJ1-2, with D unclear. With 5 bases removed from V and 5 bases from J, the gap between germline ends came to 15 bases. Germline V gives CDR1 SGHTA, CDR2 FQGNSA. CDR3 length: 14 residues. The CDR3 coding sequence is TGTGCCAGCAGCGGAGGTAGGAGTATGTATGGCTACACCTTC. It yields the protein CASSGGRSMYGYTF. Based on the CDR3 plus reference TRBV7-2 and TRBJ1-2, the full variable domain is GAGVSQSPSNKVTEKGKDVELRCDPISGHTALYWYRQSLGQGLEFLIYFQGNSAPDKSGLPSDRFSAERTGGSVSTLTIQRTQQEDSAVYLCASSGGRSMYGYTFGSGTRLTVV.

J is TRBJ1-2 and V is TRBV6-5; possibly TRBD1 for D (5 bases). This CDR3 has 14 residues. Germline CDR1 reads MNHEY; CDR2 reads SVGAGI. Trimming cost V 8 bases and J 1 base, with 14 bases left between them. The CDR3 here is CASHRRESNYGYTF. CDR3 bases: TGTGCCAGCCACAGGAGGGAAAGTAACTATGGCTACACCTTC.

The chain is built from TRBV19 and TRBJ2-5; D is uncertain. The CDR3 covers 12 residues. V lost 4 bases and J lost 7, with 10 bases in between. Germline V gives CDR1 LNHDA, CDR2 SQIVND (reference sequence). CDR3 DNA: TGTGCCAGTAGTACTTCGTCGGGGACCCAGTACTTC. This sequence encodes CASSTSSGTQYF. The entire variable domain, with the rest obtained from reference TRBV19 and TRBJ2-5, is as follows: DGGITQSPKYLFRKEGQNVTLSCEQNLNHDAMYWYRQDPGQGLRLIYYSQIVNDFQKGDIAEGYSVSREKKESFPLTVTSAQKNPTAFYLCASSTSSGTQYFGPGTRLLVL.

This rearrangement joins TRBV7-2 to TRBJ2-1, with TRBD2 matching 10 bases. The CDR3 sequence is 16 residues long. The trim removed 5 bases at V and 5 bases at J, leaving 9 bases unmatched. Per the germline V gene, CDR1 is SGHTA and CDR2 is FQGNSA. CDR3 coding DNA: TGTGCCAGCAGCGCCCGACTAGCGGGCCTTAACAATGAGCAGTTCTTC. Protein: CASSARLAGLNNEQFF.

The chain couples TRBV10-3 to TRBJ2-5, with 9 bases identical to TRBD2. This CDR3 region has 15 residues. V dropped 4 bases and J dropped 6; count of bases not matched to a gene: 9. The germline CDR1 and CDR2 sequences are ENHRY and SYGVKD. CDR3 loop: CAISVVPSGTKTQYF. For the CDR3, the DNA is TGTGCCATCAGTGTAGTGCCTAGCGGGACGAAGACCCAGTACTTC.